This TCR beta chain is from a study of shared clonotypes between healthy human individuals. Findings of the study overall: In a handful of donors, around 4.8% of naive CD4 clonotypes appeared in common.

V was trimmed by 1 base and J by 2 bases, leaving 10 bases between them. The CDR3 contains 14 residues. Germline loops: CDR1 SGHKS, CDR2 YYEKEE (reference sequence). Worth noting for this clone: The antigen remains unidentified.

Produced via immunoSEQ multiplex PCR; TCRdb's table is partial and in-frame only. The sample lists about 2 million clones, roughly 95% occurring once. CD8 cells classed as naive were CD45RO-negative and positively selected for CCR7, excluding terminally differentiated effector memory CD45RA+ cells. Material for sequencing was naive CD8+ T cells sorted from blood. The sequence was collected from a man between 18 and 35 years old in good health. This chain connects TRBV5-5 to TRBJ2-7; tentatively, D is TRBD1 or TRBD2 (5 bases each). The CDR3 bases are TGTGCCAGCAGCTTGTGGGACGATACCTACGAGCAGTACTTC. Protein sequence: CASSLWDDTYEQYF.